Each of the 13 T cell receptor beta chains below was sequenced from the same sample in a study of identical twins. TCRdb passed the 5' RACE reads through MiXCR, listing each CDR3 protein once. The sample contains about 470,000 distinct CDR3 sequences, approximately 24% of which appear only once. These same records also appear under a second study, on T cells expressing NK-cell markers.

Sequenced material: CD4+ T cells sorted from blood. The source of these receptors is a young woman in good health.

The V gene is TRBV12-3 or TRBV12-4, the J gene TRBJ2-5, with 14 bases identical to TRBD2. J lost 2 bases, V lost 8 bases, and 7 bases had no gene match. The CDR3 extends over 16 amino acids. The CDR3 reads CASSKGLAGAQETQYF. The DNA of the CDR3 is TGTGCCAGCTCCAAGGGACTAGCGGGAGCTCAAGAGACCCAGTACTTC.

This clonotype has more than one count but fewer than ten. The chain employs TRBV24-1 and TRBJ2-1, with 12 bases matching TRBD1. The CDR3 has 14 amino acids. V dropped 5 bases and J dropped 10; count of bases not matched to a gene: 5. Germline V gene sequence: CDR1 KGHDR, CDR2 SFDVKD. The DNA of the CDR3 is TGTGCCACCAGTGTAGGGACAGGGGGCGGGGAGCAGTTCTTC. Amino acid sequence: CATSVGTGGGEQFF.

The CDR3 nucleotides are TGTGCCAGCAGCTTACAGGGGGACACCATATATTTT. The encoded protein is CASSLQGDTIYF. The rearrangement joins TRBV7-6 to TRBJ1-3; TRBD1 aligns across 7 bases. Losses at the gene ends were 2 bases for V and 8 bases for J; bases not matched to a gene: 0. Germline CDR1 reads SGHVS; CDR2 reads FNYEAQ. The CDR3 covers 12 residues.

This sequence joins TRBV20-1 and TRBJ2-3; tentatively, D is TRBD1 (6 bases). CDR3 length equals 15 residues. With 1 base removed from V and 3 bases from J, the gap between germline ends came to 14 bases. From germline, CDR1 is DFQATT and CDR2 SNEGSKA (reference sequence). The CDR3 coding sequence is TGCAGTGCTAGAGCACAGGGTACAGCGACAGATACGCAGTATTTT. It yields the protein CSARAQGTATDTQYF.

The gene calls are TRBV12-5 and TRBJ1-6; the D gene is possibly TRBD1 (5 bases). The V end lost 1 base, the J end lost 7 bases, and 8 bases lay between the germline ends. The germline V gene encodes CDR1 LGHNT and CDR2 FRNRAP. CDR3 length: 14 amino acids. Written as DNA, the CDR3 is TGTGCTAGTGGTTTGGAACCAGGGAATTCACCCCTCCACTTT. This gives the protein CASGLEPGNSPLHF.

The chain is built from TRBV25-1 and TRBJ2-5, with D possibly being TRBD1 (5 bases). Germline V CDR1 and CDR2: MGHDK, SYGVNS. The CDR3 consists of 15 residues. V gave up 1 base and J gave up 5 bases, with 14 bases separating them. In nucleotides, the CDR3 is TGTGCCAGCAGTGAATGGGGCAGGGCGCGGGAGACCCAGTACTTC. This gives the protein CASSEWGRARETQYF.

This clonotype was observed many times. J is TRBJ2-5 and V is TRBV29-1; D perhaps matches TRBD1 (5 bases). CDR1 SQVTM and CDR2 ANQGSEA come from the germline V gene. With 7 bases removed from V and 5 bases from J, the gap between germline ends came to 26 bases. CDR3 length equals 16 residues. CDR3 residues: CSATARQGRFGETQYF. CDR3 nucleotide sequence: TGCAGCGCAACAGCCCGGCAGGGTCGATTTGGCGAGACCCAGTACTTC.

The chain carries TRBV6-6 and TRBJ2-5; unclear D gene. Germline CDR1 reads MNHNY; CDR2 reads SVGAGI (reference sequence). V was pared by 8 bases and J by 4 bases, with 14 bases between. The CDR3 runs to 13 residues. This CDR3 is CASGLGRGETQYF. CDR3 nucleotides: TGTGCCAGCGGCCTTGGTCGAGGAGAGACCCAGTACTTC.

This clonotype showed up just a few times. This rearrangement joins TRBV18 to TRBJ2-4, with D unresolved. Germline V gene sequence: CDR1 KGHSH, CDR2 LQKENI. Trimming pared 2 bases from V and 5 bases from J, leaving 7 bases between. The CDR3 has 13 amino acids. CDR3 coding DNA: TGTGCCAGCTCACCAAGCAGCGAAAACATTCAGTACTTC. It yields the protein CASSPSSENIQYF. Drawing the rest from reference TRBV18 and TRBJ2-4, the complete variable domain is NAGVMQNPRHLVRRRGQEARLRCSPMKGHSHVYWYRQLPEEGLKFMVYLQKENIIDESGMPKERFSAEFPKEGPSILRIQQVVRGDSAAYFCASSPSSENIQYFGAGTRLSVL.

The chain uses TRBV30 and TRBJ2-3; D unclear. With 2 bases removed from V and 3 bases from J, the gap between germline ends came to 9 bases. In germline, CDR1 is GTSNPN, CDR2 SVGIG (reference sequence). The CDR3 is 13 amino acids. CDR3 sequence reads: CAWSNKATDTQYF. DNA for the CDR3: TGTGCCTGGAGTAATAAAGCAACAGATACGCAGTATTTT.

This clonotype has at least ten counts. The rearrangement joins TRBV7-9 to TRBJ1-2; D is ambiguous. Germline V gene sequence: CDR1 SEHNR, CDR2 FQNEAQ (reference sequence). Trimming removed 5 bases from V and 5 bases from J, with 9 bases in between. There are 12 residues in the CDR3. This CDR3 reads CASSPDWYGYTF. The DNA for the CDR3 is TGTGCCAGCAGCCCCGACTGGTATGGCTACACCTTC. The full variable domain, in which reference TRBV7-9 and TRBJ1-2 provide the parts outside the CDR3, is DTGVSQNPRHKITKRGQNVTFRCDPISEHNRLYWYRQTLGQGPEFLTYFQNEAQLEKSRLLSDRFSAERPKGSFSTLEIQRTEQGDSAMYLCASSPDWYGYTFGSGTRLTVV.

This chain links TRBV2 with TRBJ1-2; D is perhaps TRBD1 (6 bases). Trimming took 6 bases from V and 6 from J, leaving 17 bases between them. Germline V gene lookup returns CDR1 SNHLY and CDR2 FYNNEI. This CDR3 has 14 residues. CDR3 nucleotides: TGTGCCAGCAGCGCCCAACAGGGTAGGGATGGCTACACCTTC. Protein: CASSAQQGRDGYTF.

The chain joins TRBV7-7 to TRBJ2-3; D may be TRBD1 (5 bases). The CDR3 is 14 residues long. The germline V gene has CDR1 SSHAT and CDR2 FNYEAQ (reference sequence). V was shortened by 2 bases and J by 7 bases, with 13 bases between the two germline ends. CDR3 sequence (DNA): TGTGCCAGCAGCTTAAATGGTTTGGGGCATACGCAGTATTTT. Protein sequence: CASSLNGLGHTQYF.